This record looks at one TCR beta chain sequence and its context. The antigen is undetermined. Trimming removed 2 bases at V and 5 bases at J, with 5 bases between. The V gene's germline CDR1 is DFQATT and CDR2 SNEGSKA (reference sequence). The CDR3 loop spans 11 amino acids. This record comes from a study of siplizumab effects on memory and regulatory T cells. General observations from the study: The authors could not assign a naive or memory phenotype to roughly 80-96% of proliferating CD4+ or CD8+ clones. Naive T cells looked more diverse than memory cells, and they looked like major contributors to the alloresponse. Sequences below about 10^-5 frequency were poorly captured, limiting mapping of alloreactive clones.

Libraries were prepared by immunoSEQ multiplex PCR; TCRdb keeps only in-frame clonotypes and omits some of them. This table has some 99,000 clones, about 91% appearing once. This chain links TRBV20-1 with TRBJ2-3; D gene unclear. The clonotype was recovered from a human donor in good health. Sequencing was carried out using Tregs sorted from blood. The CDR3 DNA sequence: TGCAGTGCTAGATACTTAGATACGCAGTATTTT. This gives the protein CSARYLDTQYF.